This T cell receptor beta chain was documented in a study of cytomegalovirus exposure and HLA in healthy donors. This table comes from immunoSEQ multiplex PCR, and its TCRdb copy is limited to in-frame clones, with some not included. In the table there are approximately 100,000 clones, roughly 87% of which are singletons. CDR1 is SGDLS, CDR2 YYNGEE, per germline. This CDR3 has 17 amino acids. Trimming cost V 4 bases and J 3 bases, with 19 bases left between them. In regard to this clone: Its matching antigen is unknown.

Study conclusions and caveats: The study flagged about 160 TCR beta chains as cytomegalovirus-associated. A subsequent analysis found that TCR clusters from the first cohort also tended to co-occur in the 90 to 150 validation repertoires, with about 93% of cluster scores above 0. Published work reported that the classifier diagnosed cytomegalovirus status with high specificity and sensitivity.

The chain recombines TRBV9 with TRBJ2-2; D may be TRBD2 (6 bases). Input material: PBMCs. This receptor was obtained from a woman aged 30 to 39 in good health and CMV-seronegative. The CDR3 loop is CASSSQSSVSYTGELFF. CDR3 DNA sequence: TGTGCCAGCAGCTCCCAGTCTAGCGTCAGTTACACCGGGGAGCTGTTTTTT.